This entry lists 28 T cell receptor beta chains sequenced from one sample in a study of T cell responses to AZD1222 COVID-19 vaccine. Libraries were prepared by immunoSEQ multiplex PCR; TCRdb keeps only in-frame clonotypes and omits some of them. In the table there are 140,000 to 150,000 clones, 85% to 95% of which are singletons. The sequencing used peripheral blood, collected after recovery from COVID-19. All receptors derive from an adult who had recovered from COVID-19.

The chain couples TRBV9 to TRBJ2-1; D possibly corresponds to TRBD2 (5 bases). The CDR3 contains 14 residues. Germline V gene data show CDR1 as SGDLS and CDR2 as YYNGEE. The V and J ends lost 0 bases and 3 bases respectively, with 7 bases between them. DNA for the CDR3: TGTGCCAGCAGCGTAGCTGGGAGCTACAATGAGCAGTTCTTC. Protein: CASSVAGSYNEQFF. Supplemented by reference TRBV9 and TRBJ2-1, the full variable domain reads DSGVTQTPKHLITATGQRVTLRCSPRSGDLSVYWYQQSLDQGLQFLIQYYNGEERAKGNILERFSAQQFPDLHSELNLSSLELGDSALYFCASSVAGSYNEQFFGPGTRLTVL.

J is TRBJ2-1 and V is TRBV7-9; no definite D call. This CDR3 comprises 12 residues. Trimming left V 2 bases short and J 1 base short, with 0 bases between. Germline CDR1 SEHNR, CDR2 FQNEAQ (reference sequence). The CDR3 DNA follows: TGTGCCAGCAGCTTATCCTACAATGAGCAGTTCTTC. This codes for CASSLSYNEQFF.

The chain recombines TRBV4-1 with TRBJ2-1; possibly TRBD1 or TRBD2 for D (6 bases each). The V and J ends lost 0 bases and 6 bases respectively, with 21 bases between them. The germline V gene has CDR1 MGHRA and CDR2 YSYEKL. The CDR3 extends over 18 amino acids. CDR3 bases: TGCGCCAGCAGCCAAGATCCGGCCCAGGGGAGGACCTCCAATGAGCAGTTCTTC. Amino acids: CASSQDPAQGRTSNEQFF.

This clone has more than one count but fewer than ten. This chain connects TRBV29-1 to TRBJ1-5; tentative D call: TRBD1 (6 bases). Germline V lookup: CDR1 SQVTM, CDR2 ANQGSEA. The V gene lost 4 bases and the J gene lost 1 base, with 8 bases spanning the gap. The length of the CDR3 is 13 residues. The CDR3 DNA reads TGCAGCGTTGGACAGGAAAGCAATCAGCCCCAGCATTTT. The encoded protein is CSVGQESNQPQHF. Full variable domain (rest looked up from reference TRBV29-1 and TRBJ1-5): SAVISQKPSRDICQRGTSLTIQCQVDSQVTMMFWYRQQPGQSLTLIATANQGSEATYESGFVIDKFPISRPNLTFSTLTVSNMSPEDSSIYLCSVGQESNQPQHFGDGTRLSIL.

This clone was counted once. The chain carries TRBV9 and TRBJ2-2, with D unresolved. Trimming removed 4 bases from V and 0 bases from J, with 4 bases in between. Germline values: CDR1 SGDLS, CDR2 YYNGEE. This CDR3 has 13 amino acids. CDR3: CASSPPNTGELFF. CDR3 DNA: TGTGCCAGCAGCCCCCCGAACACCGGGGAGCTGTTTTTT.

This clone was observed once. J is TRBJ1-2 and V is TRBV28; D is undetermined. Trimming took off 2 bases at V and 4 bases at J, with 8 bases between the two ends. CDR3 length: 13 residues. Germline V gene sequence: CDR1 MDHEN, CDR2 SYDVKM. Here the CDR3 DNA reads TGTGCCAGCAGTTTAACTACTAGCTATGGCTACACCTTC. Its protein product is CASSLTTSYGYTF.

The chain couples TRBV7-8 to TRBJ2-2, with 7 bases identical to TRBD2. From germline, CDR1 is SGHVS and CDR2 FQNEAQ. The CDR3 covers 14 residues. V lost 4 bases and J lost 6; bases outside the gene matches: 5. CDR3 in amino acids: CASSSGGGAGELFF. The DNA of the CDR3 is TGTGCCAGCAGCTCCGGGGGAGGGGCCGGGGAGCTGTTTTTT.

The J gene is TRBJ1-5, the V gene TRBV2, with TRBD1 as a possible D gene (6 bases). Germline V CDR1 and CDR2: SNHLY, FYNNEI. Trimming pared 6 bases from V and 6 bases from J, leaving 15 bases between. The CDR3 consists of 14 residues. CDR3 loop: CASRATTGSQPQHF. The DNA of the CDR3 is TGTGCCAGCAGGGCGACTACAGGGAGTCAGCCCCAGCATTTT. Full variable domain (rest looked up from reference TRBV2 and TRBJ1-5): EPEVTQTPSHQVTQMGQEVILRCVPISNHLYFYWYRQILGQKVEFLVSFYNNEISEKSEIFDDQFSVERPDGSNFTLKIRSTKLEDSAMYFCASRATTGSQPQHFGDGTRLSIL.

V gene TRBV28 combines with J gene TRBJ1-5; TRBD1 aligns across 8 bases. CDR1 is MDHEN and CDR2 is SYDVKM in the germline V gene. After removal of 4 bases from V and 5 bases from J, the junction contained 7 bases not matched to a gene. This CDR3 region has 15 residues. The CDR3 DNA is TGTGCCAGCAGTTCTCCAGGGGGCGGTGATCAGCCCCAGCATTTT. Translation: CASSSPGGGDQPQHF.

The V gene is TRBV4-1, the J gene TRBJ2-1, with 8 bases that match TRBD2. This CDR3 region has 17 residues. The germline V gene has CDR1 MGHRA and CDR2 YSYEKL. V lost 2 bases to trimming and J lost 0 bases; unmatched junction nucleotides: 6. The CDR3 nucleotides are TGCGCCAGCAGCCAAACAGCGGGAGACTACTCCTACAATGAGCAGTTCTTC. As protein: CASSQTAGDYSYNEQFF.

This chain connects TRBV5-6 to TRBJ1-4; D not resolved. In germline, CDR1 is SGHDT, CDR2 YYEEEE. V was cut by 2 bases and J by 7 bases, with 6 bases left in between. CDR3 length equals 12 residues. The CDR3 DNA sequence: TGTGCCAGCAGCTTAAGGGCTGAAAAACTGTTTTTT. The encoded protein is CASSLRAEKLFF.

The rearrangement uses TRBV10-3 and TRBJ2-2; no clear D gene. CDR1 is ENHRY and CDR2 is SYGVKD in the germline V gene. Between the trimmed V and J ends, which lost 0 bases and 9 bases, there was a span of 5 bases. The CDR3 contains 12 residues. As DNA, the CDR3 is TGTGCCATCAGTGAGTCCCGGAGGGAGCTGTTTTTT. Protein sequence: CAISESRRELFF.

The gene calls are TRBV7-9 and TRBJ2-1; 11 bases fit TRBD2. The CDR3 spans 15 residues. V lost 5 bases and J lost 6; bases outside the gene matches: 6. Germline assignment: CDR1 SEHNR and CDR2 FQNEAQ (reference sequence). The CDR3 reads CASSPGLAETNEQFF. The DNA of the CDR3 is TGTGCCAGCAGCCCGGGACTAGCGGAGACCAATGAGCAGTTCTTC.

The chain couples TRBV4-2 to TRBJ2-1; no definite D call. The CDR3 length is 12 residues. Germline V gene sequence: CDR1 LGHNA, CDR2 YNFKEQ. V was cut by 4 bases and J by 10 bases, with 11 bases left in between. The CDR3: CASSLDTSEQFF. CDR3 DNA sequence: TGTGCCAGCAGCCTAGATACAAGCGAGCAGTTCTTC.

This chain connects TRBV3-1 (or the pseudogene TRBV3-2) to TRBJ1-2; 8 bases line up with TRBD1. With 6 bases clipped from V and 4 bases from J, the junction kept 4 bases outside the gene matches. Looked up from germline, CDR1 is LGHDT and CDR2 is YNNKEL (reference sequence). This CDR3 has 13 residues. CDR3 region: CASSQDRAYGYTF. The CDR3 coding sequence is TGTGCCAGCAGTCAGGACAGGGCCTATGGCTACACCTTC.

Of note for this clone: An end of the junction does not agree with germline; a read error may underlie this. The V gene is TRBV4-1, the J gene TRBJ2-7; 9 nucleotides align to TRBD1. The CDR3 runs 14 residues. Germline loops: CDR1 MGHRA, CDR2 YSYEKL. CDR3 sequence reads: CATSHDRGEYEQYF. Here the CDR3 DNA reads TGCGCCACCAGCCACGACAGGGGGGAGTACGAGCAGTACTTC.

The chain employs TRBV2 and TRBJ1-6; TRBD1 is a possible D gene (6 bases). Germline V gene data show CDR1 as SNHLY and CDR2 as FYNNEI. CDR3 length: 13 amino acids. The ends were cut back, 10 bases at V and 8 bases at J, with 15 bases in the middle. The CDR3 spells CATQGPLDSPLHF. DNA of the CDR3: TGTGCCACCCAGGGGCCTTTAGATTCACCCCTCCACTTT.

J is TRBJ1-5 and V is TRBV6-5; D call uncertain. CDR3 length: 12 amino acids. Per the germline V gene, CDR1 is MNHEY and CDR2 is SVGAGI. Trimming cost V 7 bases and J 5 bases, with 9 bases left between them. Here the CDR3 DNA reads TGTGCCAGCACTATCGGTGATCAGCCCCAGCATTTT. This codes for CASTIGDQPQHF.

The J gene is TRBJ1-1, the V gene TRBV28; 9 nucleotides agree with TRBD1. From germline, CDR1 is MDHEN and CDR2 SYDVKM. The CDR3 covers 17 residues. V lost 6 bases to trimming and J lost 0 bases; unmatched junction nucleotides: 11. The CDR3 DNA follows: TGTGCCAGCAGGCCCGGGACAGGGCAGGGGATGAACACTGAAGCTTTCTTT. This encodes CASRPGTGQGMNTEAFF.

The gene calls are TRBV7-8 and TRBJ1-1, with D unclear. The V gene lost 1 base and the J gene lost 5 bases, with 8 bases spanning the gap. The CDR3 is made up of 13 amino acids. In germline, CDR1 is SGHVS, CDR2 FQNEAQ. In DNA, the CDR3 is TGTGCCAGCAGCTTAGGGACCGTTACTGAAGCTTTCTTT. Its translation: CASSLGTVTEAFF.

The chain links TRBV4-1 to TRBJ2-1; the match to TRBD2 covers 13 bases. The CDR3 spans 15 residues. Trimming took 4 bases from V and 10 from J; bases not matched to a gene: 7. Germline CDR1 is MGHRA and CDR2 is YSYEKL. CDR3 nucleotides: TGCGCCAGCAGCCCTGGACTAGCGGGAGTACGAGAGCAGTTCTTC. Protein product: CASSPGLAGVREQFF.

This clone occurred once. The rearrangement links TRBV7-9 to TRBJ2-5; 7 bases map to TRBD1. Germline CDR1 SEHNR, CDR2 FQNEAQ (reference sequence). The junction had 3 bases not matched to a gene; V was cut back by 6 bases and J by 2 bases. The CDR3 runs to 13 residues. The CDR3 reads CASRGQPQETQYF. The CDR3 DNA reads as TGTGCCAGCAGGGGACAGCCGCAAGAGACCCAGTACTTC.

J is TRBJ1-3 and V is TRBV3-1 (or the pseudogene TRBV3-2); tentative D call: TRBD1 (5 bases). Per germline, CDR1 LGHDT and CDR2 YNNKEL (reference sequence). CDR3 size: 16 residues. V gave up 2 bases and J gave up 0 bases, with 11 bases separating them. This CDR3 is CASSQSDRYSGNTIYF. The DNA of the CDR3 is TGTGCCAGCAGCCAAAGTGACAGATACTCTGGAAACACCATATATTTT.

For this clone: Other DNA sequences within the sample encode an identical CDR3. CDR3 nucleotides: TGTGCCACAGAGCAGGCGAACACTGAAGCTTTCTTT. This encodes CATEQANTEAFF. The chain recombines TRBV2 with TRBJ1-1; D not resolved. V dropped 10 bases and J dropped 1 base, with 10 bases sitting between them. CDR1 SNHLY and CDR2 FYNNEI come from the germline V gene. CDR3 length: 12 residues.

The V call is TRBV12-5, the J call TRBJ2-2, with 9 bases lining up with TRBD1. The CDR3 runs to 17 residues. V was pared by 3 bases and J by 6 bases, with 11 bases of the junction left unmatched. CDR1 is LGHNT and CDR2 is FRNRAP in the germline V gene. Written as DNA, the CDR3 is TGTGCTAGTGGTTTCCGCTCGGACAGGGGAGCCCCCGGGGAGCTGTTTTTT. Translating it yields CASGFRSDRGAPGELFF.

The chain recombines TRBV27 with TRBJ2-7; 9 bases agree with TRBD2. The junction had 15 bases not matched to a gene; V was cut back by 2 bases and J by 1 base. This CDR3 has 19 residues. Germline CDR1 reads MNHEY; CDR2 reads SMNVEV (reference sequence). CDR3 in amino acids: CASSLQGWQAGGYSYEQYF. The CDR3 DNA is TGTGCCAGCAGTTTACAGGGGTGGCAAGCGGGAGGTTATTCCTACGAGCAGTACTTC.

V usage is TRBV19 and J usage is TRBJ1-2; 10 bases fit TRBD1. The junction had 18 bases not matched to a gene; V was cut back by 6 bases and J by 5 bases. Germline V gene sequence: CDR1 LNHDA, CDR2 SQIVND (reference sequence). CDR3 length: 18 amino acids. In DNA, the CDR3 is TGTGCCAGTAGAGAGGGACAGGGGAATCTACGTGGCGGATATGGCTACACCTTC. Translation: CASREGQGNLRGGYGYTF.

The chain recombines TRBV28 with TRBJ2-2; D is perhaps TRBD1 or TRBD2 (5 bases each). The CDR3 totals 16 residues. With 8 bases removed from V and 0 bases from J, the gap between germline ends came to 16 bases. Germline V gene data show CDR1 as MDHEN and CDR2 as SYDVKM. The CDR3 bases are TGTGCCAGCCAACGCCGGGACGGCGCGAACACCGGGGAGCTGTTTTTT. It codes for CASQRRDGANTGELFF.